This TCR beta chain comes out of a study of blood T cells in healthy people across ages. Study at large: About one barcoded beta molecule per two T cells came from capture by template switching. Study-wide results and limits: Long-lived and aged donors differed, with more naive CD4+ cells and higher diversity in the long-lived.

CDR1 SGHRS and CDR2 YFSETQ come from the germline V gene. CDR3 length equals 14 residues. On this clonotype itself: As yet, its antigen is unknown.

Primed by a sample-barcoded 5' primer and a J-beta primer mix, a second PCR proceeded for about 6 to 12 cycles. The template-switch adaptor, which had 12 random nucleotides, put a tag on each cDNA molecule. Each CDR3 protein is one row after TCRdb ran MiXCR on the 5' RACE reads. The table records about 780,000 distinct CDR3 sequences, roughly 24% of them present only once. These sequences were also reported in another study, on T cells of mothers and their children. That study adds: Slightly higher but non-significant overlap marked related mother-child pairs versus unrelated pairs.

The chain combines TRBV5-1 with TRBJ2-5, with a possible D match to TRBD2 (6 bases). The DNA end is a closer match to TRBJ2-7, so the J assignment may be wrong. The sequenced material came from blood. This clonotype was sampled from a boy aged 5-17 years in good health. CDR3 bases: TGCGCCAGCAGAACCGGGACTCCCTCCTACGAGCAGTACTTC. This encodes CASRTGTPSYEQYF.